The 6 T cell receptor beta chains below were found in one sample sequenced in a study of blood T cells in healthy people across ages. Primers used in a second PCR of roughly 6 to 12 cycles were a sample-barcoded 5' primer and a J-beta primer mix. TCRdb analysed the 5' RACE reads with MiXCR anew, one entry per CDR3 protein. The sample contains 800,000 or so distinct CDR3 sequences, about 42% of which appear only once. The sequenced material came from blood. The receptors were sampled from a man older than 75 in good health.

V usage is TRBV6-6 and J usage is TRBJ2-7; weak D call: TRBD2 (6 bases). This CDR3 region has 12 residues. Germline V gene data show CDR1 as MNHNY and CDR2 as SVGAGI (reference sequence). The V and J ends lost 7 bases and 9 bases respectively, with 16 bases between them. The CDR3 nucleotides read TGTGCCAGCAAGGACTACACCCATGTGCAGTACTTC. As protein: CASKDYTHVQYF.

In the case of this clonotype: One junction end does not reproduce the germline sequence, and a read error may be involved. CDR3 DNA sequence: TGTGTCAGCAGCCAACGACAGGGTTCCGAGCAGTACTTC. This gives the protein CVSSQRQGSEQYF. The genes are TRBV14 and TRBJ2-5; 7 positions match TRBD1. The assigned J gene may be wrong: the sequence end matches TRBJ2-7 better. The CDR3 length is 13 residues. Looked up from germline, CDR1 is SGHDN and CDR2 is FVKESK.

Of note for this clonotype: Sequence at one end of the junction differs from germline and may be a read error. This chain uses TRBV7-2 with TRBJ2-5; tentative D call: TRBD2 (6 bases). This CDR3 comprises 16 residues. Germline CDR1 reads SGHTA; CDR2 reads FQGNSA. The CDR3 sequence: CAGSLGLTGTKETQYF. Here the CDR3 DNA reads TGTGCCGGCAGCTTGGGACTGACCGGGACCAAAGAGACCCAGTACTTC.

The rearrangement joins TRBV5-1 to TRBJ1-4; 7 bases align to TRBD1. The CDR3 runs 14 residues. Germline CDR1 and CDR2: SGHRS and YFSETQ. V gave up 3 bases and J gave up 3 bases; unmatched junction bases: 2. CDR3 in DNA: TGCGCCAGCAGCTCGACAGGGTCTAATGAAAAACTGTTTTTT. Protein product: CASSSTGSNEKLFF.

This clonotype was observed a handful of times. V and J are TRBV13 and TRBJ2-7; weak D call: TRBD2 (6 bases). The length of the CDR3 is 16 residues. V lost 3 bases and J lost 2, with 17 bases in between. Per the germline V gene, CDR1 is PRHDT and CDR2 is FYEKMQ (reference sequence). Here the CDR3 DNA reads TGTGCCAGCAGCTTCGAGGTGGCCGGGAGCACCTACGAGCAGTACTTC. Its translation: CASSFEVAGSTYEQYF.

This clonotype has a handful of counts. V and J are TRBV15 and TRBJ2-3; D unresolved. V was shortened by 1 base and J by 0 bases, with 11 bases between the two germline ends. Germline V lookup: CDR1 LNHNV, CDR2 YYDKDF (reference sequence). The CDR3 is 16 residues long. The CDR3 here is CATSRGGGKSTDTQYF. The CDR3 DNA reads TGTGCCACCAGCAGAGGTGGCGGAAAAAGCACAGATACGCAGTATTTT.